Presented here are 26 T cell receptor beta chains from one specimen sequenced in a study of blood T cell repertoires in COVID-19. Profiled with immunoSEQ multiplex PCR; TCRdb holds only in-frame clones, not every one. The sample shows about 250,000 clones, 86% of them seen only once. Sequencing was done on a sample of peripheral blood. The receptor source for this set is a woman of 80 years or more with COVID-19, enrolled during active disease.

CDR3 nucleotides: TGTGCCAGCAGTACCGGGGGGGAGGCCTATGGCTACACCTTC. Translating it yields CASSTGGEAYGYTF. The chain couples TRBV3-1 (or the pseudogene TRBV3-2) to TRBJ1-2; D is perhaps TRBD1 (5 bases). The CDR3 covers 14 residues. The V end was cut by 6 bases, the J end by 4 bases, with 15 bases between. Germline V gene data show CDR1 as LGHDT and CDR2 as YNNKEL (reference sequence).

J is TRBJ1-1 and V is TRBV18; the match to TRBD1 covers 8 bases. In germline, CDR1 is KGHSH, CDR2 LQKENI. There are 16 residues in the CDR3. After removal of 3 bases from V and 4 bases from J, the junction contained 10 bases not matched to a gene. The CDR3 DNA sequence: TGTGCCAGCTCACCGCTGACCCCTGGACAGGGCACTGAAGCTTTCTTT. Translated: CASSPLTPGQGTEAFF.

The gene calls are TRBV6-1 and TRBJ1-2; D is undetermined. V lost 2 bases, J lost 8 bases, and 12 bases lay in between. CDR3 size: 13 residues. Germline lookup yields CDR1 MNHNS and CDR2 SASEGT. The CDR3 sequence: CASSEQASNGYTF. In DNA form, the CDR3 reads TGTGCCAGCAGTGAACAGGCGTCTAACGGCTACACCTTC.

The V call is TRBV30, the J call TRBJ1-2; TRBD1 might be the D (6 bases). CDR3 length equals 15 residues. From germline, CDR1 is GTSNPN and CDR2 SVGIG (reference sequence). V lost 0 bases and J 8 bases, leaving 19 bases between the germline ends. CDR3 protein: CAWSVLGGRSGGYTF. The CDR3 DNA is TGTGCCTGGAGTGTACTAGGGGGACGGTCCGGAGGCTACACCTTC.

J is TRBJ1-2 and V is TRBV28; D possibly corresponds to TRBD1 (5 bases). Per germline, CDR1 MDHEN and CDR2 SYDVKM. The CDR3 consists of 13 residues. V was pared by 6 bases and J by 4 bases, with 12 bases between. As DNA, the CDR3 is TGTGCCAGCAGGCTACAGGAAGGCTATGGCTACACCTTC. Translation gives CASRLQEGYGYTF.

This clone was counted once. The rearrangement links TRBV5-1 to TRBJ2-3; tentatively, D is TRBD2 (6 bases). The CDR3 is made up of 16 amino acids. The V gene's germline CDR1 is SGHRS and CDR2 YFSETQ. With 3 bases removed from V and 2 bases from J, the gap between germline ends came to 16 bases. The CDR3 protein is CASSSLGRLATDTQYF. The CDR3 nucleotides read TGCGCCAGCAGCTCTTTAGGGAGGTTGGCCACAGATACGCAGTATTTT.

This clone appeared a few times. The V and J genes are TRBV19 and TRBJ1-5, with unresolved D. Trimming removed 7 bases at V and 4 bases at J, with 14 bases between. Germline V lookup: CDR1 LNHDA, CDR2 SQIVND (reference sequence). This CDR3 comprises 14 residues. The DNA for the CDR3 is TGTGCCAGTAAGGGCCGGGAGATTAATCAGCCCCAGCATTTT. This translates into CASKGREINQPQHF.

The CDR3 sequence is CASIDFGYGETQYF. In nucleotides, the CDR3 is TGTGCCAGCATCGACTTCGGGTATGGAGAGACCCAGTACTTC. The chain couples TRBV5-5 to TRBJ2-5; no firm D call. Trimming stripped 6 bases from V and 4 bases from J, with 16 bases between. This CDR3 contains 14 residues. CDR1 is SGHKS and CDR2 is YYEKEE in the germline V gene (reference sequence).

CDR3 nucleotides: TGTGCCAGCAGTGCGGGGACAGGCAGCTCCTACGAGCAGTACGTC. Translated: CASSAGTGSSYEQYV. The chain is built from TRBV27 and TRBJ2-7; 8 bases are shared with TRBD1. The trim removed 5 bases at V and 0 bases at J, leaving 6 bases unmatched. CDR3 length equals 15 residues. Germline V lookup: CDR1 MNHEY, CDR2 SMNVEV (reference sequence).

As regards this clone: Other DNA sequences in this sample translate to the same CDR3. The chain joins TRBV18 to TRBJ1-2; TRBD1 agrees at 7 bases. The CDR3 is made up of 14 amino acids. Per the germline V gene, CDR1 is KGHSH and CDR2 is LQKENI. Germline trimming cut 3 bases from V and 4 bases from J; bases unmatched to any gene: 5. In nucleotides, the CDR3 is TGTGCCAGCTCACCGTCGACAGGGTCCTATGGCTACACCTTC. Translating it yields CASSPSTGSYGYTF.

V usage is TRBV4-1 and J usage is TRBJ1-3; 7 bases are a match to TRBD1. The V segment lost 0 bases and the J segment 2 bases; nucleotides outside the gene matches: 10. CDR1 MGHRA and CDR2 YSYEKL come from the germline V gene. The CDR3 length is 18 residues. CDR3 nucleotides: TGCGCCAGCAGCCAAGACGCCGTGCCAGGGGGACCTGGAAACACCATATATTTT. Amino acid sequence: CASSQDAVPGGPGNTIYF.

This clone was seen just once. This chain uses TRBV19 with TRBJ1-1; a possible D gene is TRBD1 (5 bases). The CDR3 spans 15 residues. Germline CDR1 is LNHDA and CDR2 is SQIVND (reference sequence). V was clipped by 5 bases and J by 1 base, with 14 bases between them. The CDR3 nucleotides are TGTGCCAGTAGTGCACCTGACAGAAAGAACACTGAAGCTTTCTTT. Translated, it gives CASSAPDRKNTEAFF.

The chain uses TRBV19 and TRBJ1-1; 7 bases are shared with TRBD1. Germline V gene data show CDR1 as LNHDA and CDR2 as SQIVND (reference sequence). V shed 10 bases, J shed 0 bases, and the junction held 11 bases outside the gene matches. The CDR3 contains 15 residues. The CDR3 nucleotides read TGTGCCACCCAAGTCCCAGGGGGAATGAACACTGAAGCTTTCTTT. Translating it yields CATQVPGGMNTEAFF.

This chain uses TRBV19 with TRBJ2-5, with 10 positions matching TRBD2. J lost 4 bases, V lost 5 bases, and 16 bases had no gene match. Germline values: CDR1 LNHDA, CDR2 SQIVND (reference sequence). The CDR3 spans 18 residues. CDR3 DNA: TGTGCCAGTAGTCCTGGCCGACTAGCGGGCCACTCGGGAGAGACCCAGTACTTC. Residues: CASSPGRLAGHSGETQYF.

The chain links TRBV7-9 to TRBJ1-4; 7 nucleotides align to TRBD1. Per the germline V gene, CDR1 is SEHNR and CDR2 is FQNEAQ (reference sequence). This CDR3 has 15 residues. The V segment lost 2 bases and the J segment 5 bases; nucleotides outside the gene matches: 5. Here the CDR3 reads CASSLPGQHNEKLFF. CDR3 DNA sequence: TGTGCCAGCAGCTTACCGGGACAGCACAATGAAAAACTGTTTTTT.

V and J are TRBV10-3 and TRBJ1-1; D possibly corresponds to TRBD1 (5 bases). The V gene lost 8 bases and the J gene lost 6 bases, with 19 bases spanning the gap. The germline CDR1 and CDR2 sequences are ENHRY and SYGVKD. The CDR3 has 14 amino acids. The DNA of the CDR3 is TGTGCCATCTATAGCCCGGGGGTCGGTGCTGAAGCTTTCTTT. Amino acid sequence: CAIYSPGVGAEAFF.

This sequence joins TRBV20-1 and TRBJ1-1; D gene unclear. The CDR3 is 11 amino acids. Germline V gene sequence: CDR1 DFQATT, CDR2 SNEGSKA (reference sequence). V lost 5 bases and J lost 0, with 4 bases in between. Here the CDR3 reads CSAPMNTEAFF. CDR3 DNA sequence: TGCAGTGCTCCTATGAACACTGAAGCTTTCTTT.

The CDR3 region is CASSFGPTGELFF. The CDR3 DNA follows: TGTGCCAGCAGTTTTGGCCCCACCGGGGAGCTGTTTTTT. The chain employs TRBV12-3 or TRBV12-4 and TRBJ2-2; the D is unclear. Trimming pared 3 bases from V and 4 bases from J, leaving 6 bases between. This CDR3 has 13 amino acids.

This clone showed up just once. The genes are TRBV5-5 and TRBJ1-2; 8 bases line up with TRBD1. V shed 0 bases, J shed 4 bases, and the junction held 2 bases outside the gene matches. CDR3 length equals 14 residues. Germline loops: CDR1 SGHKS, CDR2 YYEKEE (reference sequence). CDR3 amino acids: CASSLDRGFYGYTF. The CDR3 bases are TGTGCCAGCAGCTTGGACAGGGGGTTCTATGGCTACACCTTC.

This rearrangement joins TRBV5-1 to TRBJ1-5, with a weak D call TRBD1 (6 bases). V lost 4 bases to trimming and J lost 6 bases, with 20 bases between them. The CDR3 contains 16 residues. In germline, CDR1 is SGHRS, CDR2 YFSETQ. CDR3 sequence reads: CASSMGGRGSIQPQHF. CDR3 coding DNA: TGCGCCAGCAGCATGGGGGGTAGGGGGAGTATTCAGCCCCAGCATTTT. Drawing the rest from reference TRBV5-1 and TRBJ1-5, the complete variable domain is KAGVTQTPRYLIKTRGQQVTLSCSPISGHRSVSWYQQTPGQGLQFLFEYFSETQRNKGNFPGRFSGRQFSNSRSEMNVSTLELGDSALYLCASSMGGRGSIQPQHFGDGTRLSIL.

The CDR3 bases are TGTGCCAGCAGCTTCTTCCACAGGGTCGAGCAGTACTTC. Its protein product is CASSFFHRVEQYF. The genes are TRBV28 and TRBJ2-7, with D perhaps TRBD1 (6 bases). Germline V CDR1 and CDR2: MDHEN, SYDVKM. V lost 6 bases and J lost 6, with 15 bases in between. The CDR3 extends over 13 amino acids.

In the case of this clone: The identical CDR3 is also encoded by other nucleotide sequences in the sample. This chain joins TRBV28 and TRBJ1-2, with D hard to call. V dropped 7 bases and J dropped 4 bases, with 10 bases sitting between them. This CDR3 comprises 12 residues. Germline values: CDR1 MDHEN, CDR2 SYDVKM. In nucleotides, the CDR3 is TGTGCCAGCAATCGGGGTACCTATGGCTACACCTTC. Its translation is CASNRGTYGYTF.

The chain recombines TRBV7-2 with TRBJ1-4; the D gene is possibly TRBD1 (6 bases). Germline CDR1 and CDR2: SGHTA and FQGNSA. The CDR3 totals 13 residues. V was cut by 4 bases and J by 8 bases, with 11 bases left in between. The CDR3 here is CASSSIRGEKLFF. The CDR3, as DNA: TGTGCCAGCAGCTCGATCAGGGGAGAAAAACTGTTTTTT.

This clone was counted only a few times. V usage is TRBV28 and J usage is TRBJ1-2; possible D gene TRBD1, 5 bases. The V and J ends lost 5 bases and 3 bases respectively, with 16 bases between them. The CDR3 runs to 15 residues. Germline V lookup: CDR1 MDHEN, CDR2 SYDVKM. CDR3 residues: CASSQPGTGYYGYTF. In nucleotides, the CDR3 is TGTGCCAGCAGTCAACCAGGCACAGGATACTATGGCTACACCTTC.

V usage is TRBV29-1 and J usage is TRBJ1-1, with 7 bases fitting TRBD1. The germline V gene encodes CDR1 SQVTM and CDR2 ANQGSEA. The CDR3 runs 14 residues. J was trimmed by 6 bases and V by 5 bases; bases with no gene match: 12. CDR3 sequence reads: CSVSRGTVGAEAFF. CDR3 sequence (DNA): TGCAGCGTTTCGCGCGGGACAGTCGGCGCTGAAGCTTTCTTT.

This sequence joins TRBV24-1 and TRBJ2-3; 8 bases are shared with TRBD1. J gave up 3 bases and V 3 bases, and 7 bases lay outside the gene matches. The CDR3 has 16 amino acids. The germline gives CDR1 KGHDR, CDR2 SFDVKD. CDR3 loop: CATSDPGQGRTDTQYF. CDR3 DNA: TGTGCCACCAGTGATCCCGGACAGGGAAGGACAGATACGCAGTATTTT.